The rows below give T cell receptor beta chains drawn from one sample of a study of OX40 agonist ivuxolimab in advanced cancers. The data were produced by immunoSEQ multiplex PCR, yet TCRdb's version contains in-frame clones alone and is incomplete. The sample has around 77,000 clones; 75% to 90% are singletons. This specimen was CD4+ or CD8+ T cells sorted from blood, taken in a trial of the OX40 agonist ivuxolimab. These receptor sequences come from an adult with an advanced solid tumor such as melanoma, head and neck, liver or kidney cancer. Each CDR3 is given without its conserved first and last residue. Clone size is given for some rows only: seen once, a few or many times, or a class if the clone is expanded.

V gene: TRBV5-1; clone size: .; CDR3 protein: ASSLIGLAQPQGDEQY
V gene: TRBV6-1; clone size: once; CDR3 protein: ASSGTSSPYEQY
V gene: TRBV6-1; clone size: .; CDR3 protein: ASPDRGPGNTIY
V gene: TRBV19; clone size: .; CDR3 protein: ASSRRTGEVQPQH
V gene: TRBV2; clone size: .; CDR3 protein: ASSGRALNTDTQY
V gene: TRBV4-1; clone size: .; CDR3 protein: ASSSPPGGVSGANVLT
V gene: TRBV18; clone size: .; CDR3 protein: ASSPARTVNEQF
V gene: TRBV6-6; clone size: .; CDR3 protein: ASSYSVNEKLF
V gene: TRBV7-3; clone size: .; CDR3 protein: ASSSTGDGYT
V gene: TRBV30; clone size: .; CDR3 protein: AWSVPGWGSWEQY
V gene: TRBV18; clone size: .; CDR3 protein: ASSPSGQSYGYT
V gene: TRBV11-2; clone size: .; CDR3 protein: ASSLLGQGSEKLF
V gene: TRBV4-2; clone size: .; CDR3 protein: ASSARLLAKNIQY
V gene: TRBV11-2; clone size: .; CDR3 protein: ASSPDRRVAF
V gene: TRBV5-1; clone size: .; CDR3 protein: ASSLVVKSGSKGF
V gene: TRBV7-8; clone size: few; CDR3 protein: ASSLVMGRSSGQAF
V gene: TRBV28; clone size: .; CDR3 protein: ASSSRKGGNYGYT
V gene: TRBV5-1; clone size: .; CDR3 protein: ASSLARSGHQY
V gene: TRBV9; clone size: .; CDR3 protein: ASSLRQGDTEAF
V gene: TRBV7-9; clone size: .; CDR3 protein: ASILGRLGRTQY
V gene: TRBV5-4; clone size: .; CDR3 protein: ASSWGTSGTDTQY
V gene: TRBV19; clone size: .; CDR3 protein: ASSGQVNTGELF
V gene: TRBV7-9; clone size: .; CDR3 protein: ASSLNQGANEQF
V gene: TRBV7-9; clone size: .; CDR3 protein: ASSPRTGTEAF
V gene: TRBV7-3; clone size: .; CDR3 protein: ASSYDSRDNYGYT
V gene: TRBV2; clone size: .; CDR3 protein: ASSTDRGSAYEQY
V gene: TRBV19; clone size: .; CDR3 protein: ASSSFSQGRRETQY
V gene: TRBV2; clone size: .; CDR3 protein: ASTVSVREGYT
V gene: TRBV15; clone size: .; CDR3 protein: ATSRFQRSEQF
V gene: TRBV5-1; clone size: .; CDR3 protein: ASSLSPTSYEQY
V gene: TRBV6-1; clone size: .; CDR3 protein: ASNRGTGEREKLF
V gene: TRBV28; clone size: .; CDR3 protein: ASKETGDHGYT
V gene: TRBV12-5; clone size: .; CDR3 protein: ASGLVQATQY
V gene: TRBV7-7; clone size: .; CDR3 protein: ASSPQGIGTDTQY
V gene: TRBV28; clone size: .; CDR3 protein: ASSPTTGRSYEQY
V gene: TRBV5-1; clone size: .; CDR3 protein: ASSGGALGNEQF